Below, 8 T cell receptor beta chains from the same sample are listed, as sequenced in a study of Graves' ophthalmopathy and Graves' hyperthyroidism. The TCR beta CDR3 regions underwent amplification from RNA transcripts. RT-PCR was first run with HTBI primers, then multiplex PCR in a second round. TCRdb itself ran the multiplex PCR reads through MiXCR, one entry per CDR3 protein. The sample records over a million distinct CDR3 sequences, about 38% being singletons. Sequencing was carried out using peripheral blood or thyroid tissue (not recorded which). Receptors were obtained from an adult man with Graves' hyperthyroidism.

This clonotype was counted many times. The rearrangement joins TRBV20-1 to TRBJ2-2; 12 bases map to TRBD2. In germline, CDR1 is DFQATT, CDR2 SNEGSKA (reference sequence). The CDR3 has 14 amino acids. V shed 3 bases, J shed 11 bases, and the junction held 7 bases outside the gene matches. The CDR3 region is CSASPTSGGDELFF. The CDR3 bases are TGCAGTGCTAGTCCGACTAGCGGGGGAGACGAGCTGTTTTTT.

This clonotype came up many times. This chain links TRBV10-3 with TRBJ2-2; D not certain. From germline, CDR1 is ENHRY and CDR2 SYGVKD. This CDR3 has 13 amino acids. Trimming pared 3 bases from V and 2 bases from J, leaving 4 bases between. The CDR3 region is CAISDGNTGELFF. CDR3 bases: TGTGCCATCAGTGACGGAAACACCGGGGAGCTGTTTTTT.

The chain employs TRBV6-5 and TRBJ1-5, with TRBD1 matching 7 bases. V dropped 10 bases and J dropped 2; count of bases not matched to a gene: 11. The CDR3 covers 15 residues. The germline V gene has CDR1 MNHEY and CDR2 SVGAGI. CDR3 nucleotides: TGTGCCACTCAAGACAGGGCGTATGGCAATCAGCCCCAGCATTTT. Its protein is CATQDRAYGNQPQHF.

This clonotype was detected a few times. V gene TRBV2 combines with J gene TRBJ2-7; weak D call: TRBD2 (6 bases). This CDR3 region has 14 residues. Germline CDR1 reads SNHLY; CDR2 reads FYNNEI. The ends were cut back, 8 bases at V and 0 bases at J, with 14 bases in the middle. The chain's CDR3 is CASSPTRRSYEQYF. CDR3 sequence (DNA): TGTGCCAGCTCACCGACTAGGCGCTCCTACGAGCAGTACTTC.

Concerning this clonotype itself: Without the conserved terminal phenylalanine or tryptophan, this CDR3 likely stems from a read error. Because the CDR3's place on the DNA is in doubt, the DNA is left out and the CDR3 is given as listed by TCRdb. CDR3 protein: CSARDRLTFY. The chain recombines TRBV20-1 with TRBJ1-4. Germline lookup yields CDR1 DFQATT and CDR2 SNEGSKA (reference sequence). The CDR3 sequence runs 10 residues, both termini included.

Concerning this clonotype: An end of the junction differs from the germline gene, which may be a read error. The rearrangement uses TRBV10-2 and TRBJ1-2, with 8 nucleotides matching TRBD1. In germline, CDR1 is WSHSY, CDR2 SAAADI. The CDR3 contains 15 residues. The CDR3 is CASSLKGQVIYGYTF. As DNA, the CDR3 is TGTGCCAGCAGCTTAAAGGGACAGGTCATCTATGGCTACACCTTC.

This chain links TRBV4-3 with TRBJ2-2; D unclear. The CDR3 has 14 residues. The V end was cut by 0 bases, the J end by 6 bases, with 8 bases between. Germline assignment: CDR1 LGHNA and CDR2 YSLEER. For the CDR3, the DNA is TGCGCCAGCAGCCAAGATCTTTTGGCCGGGGAGCTGTTTTTT. Translating gives CASSQDLLAGELFF.

To note about this clonotype: This CDR3 fails to terminate in the conserved phenylalanine or tryptophan, so it likely reflects a read error. V and J are TRBV25-1 and TRBJ1-6, with D unresolved. CDR3 length: 14 residues. Looked up from germline, CDR1 is MGHDK and CDR2 is SYGVNS. V lost 4 bases to trimming and J lost 7 bases, with 11 bases between them. The CDR3: CASSGGQRNSPLHL. In DNA, the CDR3 is TGTGCCAGCAGTGGAGGGCAGAGGAATTCACCCCTCCACCTT.